The next 22 T cell receptor beta chains were all read from a single sample in a study of T cell clonality in common variable immunodeficiency. Produced via immunoSEQ multiplex PCR; TCRdb's table is partial and in-frame only. The repertoire consists of some 42,000 clones, none detected only once. Sequenced sample: peripheral blood mononuclear cells. The receptors were gathered from a person between 18 and 75 years old in good health.

This clone was recorded many times. One end of the junction does not line up with germline, which may come from a read error. Read sequence stops 3 residues before the CDR3 end, and the germline J gene provides the missing end. This sequence joins TRBV6-1 and TRBJ1-6; the D is unclear. The CDR3 covers 14 residues. CDR1 is MNHNS, CDR2 SASEGT, per germline. The CDR3 bases that were read are TGTGCCAGCAGGGAAGCAGGCTCTAATTCACCC. It specifies CASREAGSNSP. The whole CDR3 reads CASREAGSNSPLHF.

This clone was recorded many times. The sequenced fragment ends 3 residues before the CDR3 boundary, so the rest is inferred from the germline J gene. This chain uses TRBV5-1 with TRBJ1-1; the match to TRBD1 covers 7 bases. The CDR3 is 14 residues long. With 7 bases clipped from V and 1 base from J, the junction kept 7 bases outside the gene matches. CDR1 is SGHRS, CDR2 YFSETQ, per germline. The CDR3 sequence: CASDAGTANTEAFF. The sequenced CDR3 bases are TGCGCCAGCGACGCCGGGACAGCGAACACTGAA.

As to this clone: The read terminates 3 residues ahead of where the CDR3 ends, so the germline J gene completes it. The gene calls are TRBV19 and TRBJ2-3; 7 nucleotides agree with TRBD2. Germline CDR1 is LNHDA and CDR2 is SQIVND (reference sequence). The CDR3 contains 16 residues. This CDR3 reads CASSPAGSVGNQPQYF. The part of the CDR3 DNA that was read is TGTGCCAGTAGCCCAGCGGGAAGCGTTGGCAATCAGCCG.

This clone has a count of ten or more. The part of the CDR3 DNA that was read is TGTGCCAGCAGCTTAGTGTCAGATCAGCCC. Translating it yields CASSLVSDQP. The entire CDR3 reads CASSLVSDQPQHF. The rearrangement joins TRBV7-2 to TRBJ1-5; unclear D gene. The read falls 3 residues short of the CDR3 end, and the missing part is taken from the germline J gene. Trimming removed 1 base at V and 5 bases at J, with 6 bases between. The CDR3 runs to 13 residues. Germline assignment: CDR1 SGHTA and CDR2 FQGNSA.

This clone has a count of ten or more. Partial CDR3 DNA: TGTGCCAGTAGTCCTCAGGGACAGGGACAGCCC. Its translation: CASSPQGQGQP. The CDR3 in its entirety is CASSPQGQGQPQHF. This chain uses TRBV19 with TRBJ1-5, with TRBD1 matching over 9 bases. The read halts 3 residues ahead of the CDR3 end, with the missing end drawn from the germline J gene. Germline trimming cut 5 bases from V and 7 bases from J; bases unmatched to any gene: 6. The CDR3 runs 14 residues. The V gene's germline CDR1 is LNHDA and CDR2 SQIVND (reference sequence). Looking up the rest from reference TRBV19 and TRBJ1-5 gives the full variable domain: DGGITQSPKYLFRKEGQNVTLSCEQNLNHDAMYWYRQDPGQGLRLIYYSQIVNDFQKGDIAEGYSVSREKKESFPLTVTSAQKNPTAFYLCASSPQGQGQPQHFGDGTRLSIL.

This clone was observed many times. The CDR3 extends 3 residues past the end of the read, so its final part is completed from the germline J gene. This chain joins TRBV12-3 or TRBV12-4 and TRBJ2-1, with 7 positions matching TRBD2. This CDR3 has 17 residues. The V gene end was trimmed by 6 bases and the J gene end by 5 bases; junction bases not matched to a gene: 16. The sequenced CDR3 bases are TGTGCCAGCAGCCCTGATTGGGCGGGAGACATACACAATGAG. It encodes CASSPDWAGDIHNE. The CDR3 in full is CASSPDWAGDIHNEQFF.

This clone was observed many times. The missing CDR3 end, 3 residues past where the read stops, is filled in from the germline J gene. The genes are TRBV19 and TRBJ2-7; no definite D call. Trimming shortened V by 5 bases and J by 0 bases, and 11 bases separated the two germline ends. This CDR3 is 14 amino acids long. Germline V CDR1 and CDR2: LNHDA, SQIVND (reference sequence). The CDR3 DNA, read in part, is TGTGCCAGTAGTCTAAGCGCGGCCTCCTACGAG. This gives the protein CASSLSAASYE. The full CDR3 protein is CASSLSAASYEQYF.

This clone was counted ten times or more. Coverage ceases 3 residues before the CDR3 finishes, and the germline J gene fills in the end. The chain has TRBV7-9 and TRBJ2-5, with TRBD1 identical over 7 bases. CDR1 is SEHNR and CDR2 is FQNEAQ in the germline V gene (reference sequence). The CDR3 runs 14 residues. Germline trimming cut 9 bases from V and 5 bases from J; bases unmatched to any gene: 12. Partial CDR3 DNA: TGTGCCAGTGGGGACAGCGTCGTCGAGGAGACC. Amino acids: CASGDSVVEET. The whole CDR3 protein reads CASGDSVVEETQYF.

This clone was detected ten times or more. With the read ending 3 residues before the CDR3 end, the germline J gene is used to fill in that end. The V gene is TRBV19, the J gene TRBJ2-2, with TRBD2 matching 9 bases. This CDR3 comprises 14 residues. Germline lookup yields CDR1 LNHDA and CDR2 SQIVND (reference sequence). V dropped 7 bases and J dropped 7; count of bases not matched to a gene: 7. CDR3 DNA (partial): TGTGCCAGTAAAGATTCTAGCGGGATCGGGGAG. Translating gives CASKDSSGIGE. The CDR3 in full is CASKDSSGIGELFF. The full variable domain, rest sourced from reference TRBV19 and TRBJ2-2, is DGGITQSPKYLFRKEGQNVTLSCEQNLNHDAMYWYRQDPGQGLRLIYYSQIVNDFQKGDIAEGYSVSREKKESFPLTVTSAQKNPTAFYLCASKDSSGIGELFFGEGSRLTVL.

This clone was counted ten times or more. The read terminates 3 residues before the CDR3 end, so the remaining end is supplied by the germline J gene. V is TRBV11-2 and J is TRBJ2-4; D is undetermined. V lost 1 base and J 3 bases, leaving 4 bases between the germline ends. Germline V lookup: CDR1 SGHAT, CDR2 FQNNGV. The CDR3 loop spans 13 amino acids. The CDR3 here is CASSLGGKNIQYF. The CDR3 bases that were read are TGTGCCAGCAGCTTAGGCGGCAAAAACATT.

This clone was seen repeatedly, ten times or more. The observed sequence ends 3 residues before the CDR3 terminus, with the missing tail filled in from the germline J gene. J is TRBJ2-4 and V is TRBV7-2; tentative D call: TRBD1 (6 bases). V was cut by 5 bases and J by 1 base, with 12 bases left in between. The CDR3 is 15 residues long. Germline V gene sequence: CDR1 SGHTA, CDR2 FQGNSA. The sequenced CDR3 bases are TGTGCCAGCAGCAACCAAGACAGGGCCAAAAACATT. Protein product: CASSNQDRAKNI. The whole CDR3 protein reads CASSNQDRAKNIQYF. The entire variable domain, with the rest obtained from reference TRBV7-2 and TRBJ2-4, is as follows: GAGVSQSPSNKVTEKGKDVELRCDPISGHTALYWYRQSLGQGLEFLIYFQGNSAPDKSGLPSDRFSAERTGGSVSTLTIQRTQQEDSAVYLCASSNQDRAKNIQYFGAGTRLSVL.

This clone was seen many times. The CDR3 extends 3 residues past the end of the read, so its final part is completed from the germline J gene. V is TRBV2 and J is TRBJ2-5; a possible D gene is TRBD2 (6 bases). From germline, CDR1 is SNHLY and CDR2 FYNNEI. Trimming took 1 base from V and 2 from J, leaving 14 bases between them. CDR3 length equals 16 residues. CDR3 amino acids: CASSEGGRGIQETQYF. CDR3 DNA, as far as it was read: TGTGCCAGCAGTGAAGGGGGCCGGGGGATACAAGAGACC.

The table lists this clone with a few counts. The read terminates 3 residues before the CDR3 end, so the remaining end is supplied by the germline J gene. The J gene is TRBJ1-2, the V gene TRBV19; D gene ambiguous. The CDR3 loop spans 15 amino acids. Germline CDR1 is LNHDA and CDR2 is SQIVND (reference sequence). CDR3 DNA (partial): TGTGCCAGTACCCGCTGGAGCGGGAGTGAAGATGAC. Its protein product is CASTRWSGSEDD. The complete CDR3 protein is CASTRWSGSEDDYTF. Full variable domain (missing parts from reference TRBV19 and TRBJ1-2): DGGITQSPKYLFRKEGQNVTLSCEQNLNHDAMYWYRQDPGQGLRLIYYSQIVNDFQKGDIAEGYSVSREKKESFPLTVTSAQKNPTAFYLCASTRWSGSEDDYTFGSGTRLTVV.

This clone was recorded many times. The read ends 3 residues shy of where the CDR3 ends; the end is completed using the germline J gene. This chain connects TRBV7-8 to TRBJ2-2; TRBD2 might be the D (6 bases). Germline V lookup: CDR1 SGHVS, CDR2 FQNEAQ. The CDR3 runs 15 residues. V lost 5 bases and J lost 2, with 12 bases in between. CDR3 DNA (partial): TGTGCCAGCAGCGAGCTAGCGCGAAACACCGGGGAG. It specifies CASSELARNTGE. The whole CDR3 region reads CASSELARNTGELFF.

This clone was detected ten times or more. The read ends 3 residues early relative to the CDR3; the germline J gene fills the gap. The rearrangement uses TRBV11-2 and TRBJ2-2; D not resolved. The CDR3 runs to 14 residues. V gave up 1 base and J gave up 0 bases, with 3 bases separating them. Germline-derived CDR1 and CDR2 are SGHAT and FQNNGV. The DNA read from the CDR3 is TGTGCCAGCAGCTTAGCCTCGAACACCGGGGAG. Its protein product is CASSLASNTGE. The complete CDR3 sequence is CASSLASNTGELFF.

This clone was seen repeatedly, ten times or more. The CDR3 goes on 3 residues after the read ends, and that part is filled in from the germline J gene. This chain links TRBV5-5 with TRBJ1-2; 7 nucleotides line up with TRBD1. CDR1 and CDR2 (germline): SGHKS, YYEKEE (reference sequence). V lost 0 bases and J lost 1; bases outside the gene matches: 3. The CDR3 runs to 15 residues. CDR3 in amino acids: CASSLGGTVNYGYTF. The CDR3 bases that were read are TGTGCCAGCAGCTTGGGAGGGACAGTTAACTATGGC.

The sample holds many counts of this clone. Coverage ceases 3 residues before the CDR3 finishes, and the germline J gene fills in the end. The rearrangement links TRBV14 to TRBJ2-5; TRBD2 agrees at 10 bases. Germline trimming cut 1 base from V and 4 bases from J; bases unmatched to any gene: 9. Germline CDR1 and CDR2: SGHDN and FVKESK. This CDR3 region has 17 residues. CDR3 DNA, as far as it was read: TGTGCCAGCAGCCAAGGGTGGTTAGCGGGAGGCGGAGAGACC. The encoded protein is CASSQGWLAGGGET. The complete CDR3 protein is CASSQGWLAGGGETQYF.

Many counts were recorded for this clone. The DNA ends 3 residues before the CDR3 does, and the rest of the CDR3 is filled in from the germline J gene. The V and J genes are TRBV5-4 and TRBJ2-3; 7 bases fit TRBD1. The CDR3 runs 15 residues. V was clipped by 6 bases and J by 2 bases; unmatched bases: 9. Looked up from germline, CDR1 is SGHNT and CDR2 is YYREEE (reference sequence). The CDR3 bases that were read are TGTGCCAGCACCTTAACGGGACAGAACACAGATACG. The encoded protein is CASTLTGQNTDT. The complete CDR3 reads CASTLTGQNTDTQYF.

This clone was detected a few times. CDR3 sequence reads: CASSPDSPDQPQHF. Incomplete CDR3 DNA: TGCGCCAGCAGCCCCGACAGCCCGGACCAGCCC. The chain employs TRBV5-1 and TRBJ1-5; tentative D call: TRBD1 (5 bases). The DNA ends 3 residues before the CDR3 does, and the rest of the CDR3 is filled in from the germline J gene. The germline CDR1 and CDR2 sequences are SGHRS and YFSETQ. The ends were cut back, 4 bases at V and 7 bases at J, with 15 bases in the middle. This CDR3 contains 14 residues.

This clone was recorded many times. The CDR3 end falls 3 residues outside the read, so it is completed with the germline J gene. V usage is TRBV5-1 and J usage is TRBJ2-7; TRBD1 matches at 7 bases. The germline gives CDR1 SGHRS, CDR2 YFSETQ. The ends lost 5 bases at V and 1 base at J; junction bases unmatched: 12. CDR3 length equals 16 residues. Incomplete CDR3 DNA: TGCGCCAGCAGATCCTCCGGGGACAGCGCATCCTACGAG. Its translation is CASRSSGDSASYE. The full CDR3 reads CASRSSGDSASYEQYF.

This clone was seen repeatedly, ten times or more. The CDR3 sequence: CASADSGTSGPSGETQYF. The DNA read from the CDR3 is TGTGCCAGCGCCGATTCCGGGACTAGCGGCCCGTCGGGGGAGACC. The rearrangement uses TRBV12-3 or TRBV12-4 and TRBJ2-5; 11 nucleotides line up with TRBD2. Read coverage stops 3 residues before the CDR3 terminus; the germline J gene supplies the remainder. The CDR3 is 18 residues long. The J segment lost 5 bases and the V segment lost 8 bases, leaving 19 bases of the junction unmatched.

This clone was detected many times. The sequence runs out 3 residues before the end of the CDR3; the remainder is reconstructed from the germline J gene. The V and J genes are TRBV28 and TRBJ1-1; 9 bases fit TRBD1. V trimming: 5 bases; J trimming: 5 bases; junction bases outside the gene matches: 12. CDR1 is MDHEN, CDR2 SYDVKM, per germline. The CDR3 spans 16 residues. The covered CDR3 bases are TGTGCCAGCAGTCCCTTACAGGGGGCCCTGGGGACTGAA. Amino acid sequence: CASSPLQGALGTE. In full, the CDR3 reads CASSPLQGALGTEAFF.